Listed here are 18 T cell receptor beta chains from one sample, sequenced in a study of shared clonotypes between healthy human individuals. Profiling relied on immunoSEQ multiplex PCR, and the TCRdb table lists in-frame clones only, not all of them. Of some 490,000 clones listed, about 72% were seen once; the top ten hold around 11%. What was sequenced was PBMCs. These receptors all come from a middle-aged woman in good health. Some clones in this sample may be carry-over from other donors' samples.

This clone appeared once. V gene TRBV9 combines with J gene TRBJ1-2; the match to TRBD1 covers 8 bases. Germline V gene sequence: CDR1 SGDLS, CDR2 YYNGEE. The CDR3 contains 17 residues. Trimming removed 0 bases from V and 4 bases from J; junction bases left unmatched: 11. CDR3 DNA: TGTGCCAGCAGCGTAGCTTTTGGCAGGGGGCACGGCTATGGCTACACCTTC. Protein sequence: CASSVAFGRGHGYGYTF.

CDR3 nucleotides: TGCGCCAGCAGCTTGGCCGGTACTAGCACAGATACGCAGTATTTT. Translation: CASSLAGTSTDTQYF. The gene calls are TRBV5-1 and TRBJ2-3; no clear D gene. The V end lost 0 bases, the J end lost 0 bases, and 8 bases lay between the germline ends. The CDR3 length is 15 residues. CDR1 is SGHRS, CDR2 YFSETQ, per germline.

To note about this clone: A far larger clone is one base from this, pointing to a likely read error. The chain joins TRBV2 to TRBJ2-3; D call uncertain. This CDR3 has 13 amino acids. Germline-derived CDR1 and CDR2 are SNHLY and FYNNEI. For the CDR3, the DNA is TGTGCCAGCAGCGGACCGTTTCTGGATACGCGGTATTTT. Translating gives CASSGPFLDTRYF.

Only one count was recorded for this clone. The V and J genes are TRBV29-1 and TRBJ1-2; the D gene is possibly TRBD1 (6 bases). The CDR3 totals 12 residues. V lost 1 base and J 6 bases, leaving 9 bases between the germline ends. Germline assignment: CDR1 SQVTM and CDR2 ANQGSEA. The CDR3, as DNA: TGCAGCGTTGAAGGGGCAGGGGATGGCTACACCTTC. Encoded protein: CSVEGAGDGYTF.

This chain uses TRBV29-1 with TRBJ2-5; either TRBD1 or TRBD2 may fit D (5 bases each). Germline V gene sequence: CDR1 SQVTM, CDR2 ANQGSEA. With 4 bases removed from V and 2 bases from J, the gap between germline ends came to 8 bases. CDR3 length: 12 residues. The CDR3: CSVGQRQETQYF. The CDR3 DNA reads TGCAGCGTTGGACAGCGGCAAGAGACCCAGTACTTC.

The V gene is TRBV12-1, the J gene TRBJ2-7; TRBD2 was called by the table and not checked on the DNA. TRBV12-1 is classified as a pseudogene. The CDR3 consists of 15 residues. The CDR3 sequence: CASSFAGTSAYEQYF. In nucleotides, the CDR3 is TGTGCCAGCAGCTTTGCTGGGACTAGCGCCTACGAGCAGTACTTC.

This sequence joins TRBV2 and TRBJ2-7; no definite D call. The CDR3 runs to 15 residues. V lost 1 base and J lost 2, with 12 bases in between. The germline V gene has CDR1 SNHLY and CDR2 FYNNEI. The CDR3 spells CASSEGLTTAYEQYF. The DNA of the CDR3 is TGTGCCAGCAGTGAAGGGCTAACCACGGCCTACGAGCAGTACTTC.

This rearrangement joins TRBV19 to TRBJ1-4; unclear D gene. V was shortened by 5 bases and J by 8 bases, with 18 bases between the two germline ends. CDR1 and CDR2 from the germline V gene are LNHDA and SQIVND (reference sequence). The CDR3 has 15 residues. The DNA for the CDR3 is TGTGCCAGTAGTCCTGACAATGTACGAGGGGAAAAACTGTTTTTT. It encodes CASSPDNVRGEKLFF.

In its sample, this clone was seen once. The gene calls are TRBV7-9 and TRBJ2-1, with 9 positions matching TRBD2. Per germline, CDR1 SEHNR and CDR2 FQNEAQ (reference sequence). Trimming at V came to 5 bases and at J to 2 bases, leaving 7 bases not matched to a gene. The CDR3 has 16 amino acids. The CDR3 loop is CASSTRLAVAYNEQFF. The DNA of the CDR3 is TGTGCCAGCAGCACGAGACTAGCGGTGGCCTACAATGAGCAGTTCTTC.

CDR3: CATSRDRQGSYEQYF. The CDR3, as DNA: TGTGCCACCAGCAGAGACCGACAGGGGAGCTACGAGCAGTACTTC. V is TRBV15 and J is TRBJ2-7; 8 positions agree with TRBD1. Germline V gene lookup returns CDR1 LNHNV and CDR2 YYDKDF (reference sequence). V shed 0 bases, J shed 3 bases, and the junction held 4 bases outside the gene matches. CDR3 length equals 15 residues.

The chain carries TRBV7-3 and TRBJ2-7, with 7 positions matching TRBD1. V was clipped by 1 base and J by 2 bases; unmatched bases: 8. CDR1 SGHTA and CDR2 FQGTGA come from the germline V gene. The CDR3 is 16 amino acids. This CDR3 reads CASSLKQGKETYEQYF. DNA of the CDR3: TGTGCCAGCAGCTTAAAACAGGGGAAAGAGACCTACGAGCAGTACTTC.

The gene calls are TRBV19 and TRBJ2-6; 7 bases line up with TRBD1. There are 21 residues in the CDR3. The germline gives CDR1 LNHDA, CDR2 SQIVND (reference sequence). After removal of 4 bases from V and 0 bases from J, the junction contained 18 bases not matched to a gene. The CDR3 loop reads CASSTPRTGQRRLSGANVLTF. The CDR3 DNA reads as TGTGCCAGTAGTACCCCACGGACAGGCCAGCGCAGACTCTCTGGGGCCAACGTCCTGACTTTC.

The V and J genes are TRBV9 and TRBJ2-5; 7 bases align to TRBD1. The junction had 1 base not matched to a gene; V was cut back by 0 bases and J by 2 bases. CDR1 is SGDLS, CDR2 YYNGEE, per germline. This CDR3 region has 14 residues. This CDR3 is CASSVAGGQETQYF. CDR3 nucleotide sequence: TGTGCCAGCAGCGTAGCAGGGGGACAAGAGACCCAGTACTTC.

This clone turned up a few times. The gene calls are TRBV6-5 and TRBJ1-2; 10 bases are a match to TRBD1. Germline CDR1 MNHEY, CDR2 SVGAGI. The CDR3 is made up of 14 amino acids. Germline trimming cut 8 bases from V and 2 bases from J; bases unmatched to any gene: 5. The CDR3 DNA reads TGTGCCAGCCGACTGGGACAGGGGAACTATGGCTACACCTTC. It codes for CASRLGQGNYGYTF.

This clone came up a few times. This sequence joins TRBV5-1 and TRBJ2-2, with 10 bases aligning to TRBD2. The CDR3 totals 15 residues. Losses at the gene ends were 5 bases for V and 7 bases for J; bases not matched to a gene: 8. Per the germline V gene, CDR1 is SGHRS and CDR2 is YFSETQ. CDR3: CASSSSGREYGELFF. CDR3 nucleotide sequence: TGCGCCAGCAGTTCTAGCGGGAGAGAGTACGGGGAGCTGTTTTTT.

As for this clone: This is likely an artifact of a read error, given a far larger clone one base away. V usage is TRBV4-2 and J usage is TRBJ1-2; 7 bases fit TRBD1. CDR1 and CDR2 from the germline V gene are LGHNA and YNFKEQ. The CDR3 loop spans 18 amino acids. The CDR3 DNA follows: TGTGCCAGCAGCCACGCCACCCCTGACAGGGTTCCTGGCTATGGCTGCACCTTC. This encodes CASSHATPDRVPGYGCTF.

The gene calls are TRBV5-4 and TRBJ2-4, with 10 positions matching TRBD2. J gave up 2 bases and V 4 bases, and 6 bases lay outside the gene matches. The CDR3 sequence is 16 residues long. Per the germline V gene, CDR1 is SGHNT and CDR2 is YYREEE (reference sequence). As DNA, the CDR3 is TGTGCCAGCAGCCCAAGCGGGAGGGCGACCAAAAACATTCAGTACTTC. This codes for CASSPSGRATKNIQYF.

The J gene is TRBJ1-5, the V gene TRBV29-1; D ambiguous. Germline V gene sequence: CDR1 SQVTM, CDR2 ANQGSEA. This CDR3 has 12 residues. The V end was cut by 5 bases, the J end by 4 bases, with 9 bases between. CDR3 residues: CSVQSGNQPQHF. The CDR3, as DNA: TGCAGCGTTCAGTCGGGGAATCAGCCCCAGCATTTT.